Presented here are 18 T cell receptor beta chains from one specimen sequenced in a study of T cell changes during pregnancy in multiple sclerosis. The data were produced by immunoSEQ multiplex PCR, yet TCRdb's version contains in-frame clones alone and is incomplete. The repertoire holds about 100,000 clones, with 90% to 95% as singletons. The input for sequencing was peripheral blood, taken in the second trimester of pregnancy. The receptors were sampled from a female donor with multiple sclerosis, enrolled in a pregnancy study.

To note about this clone: A read error may account for a junction end that differs from germline. The chain recombines TRBV29-1 with TRBJ2-3, with a tentative D call TRBD2 (6 bases). The CDR3 spans 13 residues. Germline V lookup: CDR1 SQVTM, CDR2 ANQGSEA. CDR3 DNA: TGCAGCGTGGCCGGCACTAGCAGAGATACGCAGTATTTT. Its translation: CSVAGTSRDTQYF.

This clone was observed a few times. This chain joins TRBV6-6 and TRBJ1-5; 8 bases are a match to TRBD1. V lost 6 bases to trimming and J lost 2 bases; unmatched junction nucleotides: 0. This CDR3 is 13 amino acids long. CDR1 MNHNY and CDR2 SVGAGI come from the germline V gene (reference sequence). The CDR3 sequence is CASRGQGNQPQHF. As DNA, the CDR3 is TGTGCCAGCAGGGGACAGGGCAATCAGCCCCAGCATTTT.

The J gene is TRBJ1-2, the V gene TRBV6-1, with D unresolved. The V and J ends lost 1 base and 4 bases respectively, with 4 bases between them. Per germline, CDR1 MNHNS and CDR2 SASEGT. The CDR3 has 12 residues. CDR3 sequence (DNA): TGTGCCAGCAGTGAAGATAGCTATGGCTACACCTTC. Its protein is CASSEDSYGYTF.

V usage is TRBV30 and J usage is TRBJ1-1; TRBD1 might be the D (5 bases). This CDR3 is built from 14 residues. The V gene lost 0 bases and the J gene lost 4 bases, with 12 bases spanning the gap. CDR1 and CDR2 (germline): GTSNPN, SVGIG (reference sequence). The CDR3 region is CAWSVRGVGTEAFF. CDR3 nucleotides: TGTGCCTGGAGTGTACGGGGGGTAGGCACTGAAGCTTTCTTT.

This chain links TRBV10-2 with TRBJ1-6; 8 bases fit TRBD1. This CDR3 has 14 amino acids. J was trimmed by 7 bases and V by 7 bases; bases with no gene match: 6. Germline V lookup: CDR1 WSHSY, CDR2 SAAADI. CDR3 sequence (DNA): TGCGCCAGCACTTCGGACAGGGAAAATTCACCCCTCCACTTT. Encoded protein: CASTSDRENSPLHF.

The V call is TRBV6-6, the J call TRBJ1-6; 10 bases fit TRBD1. The CDR3 runs 15 residues. J lost 9 bases, V lost 4 bases, and 6 bases had no gene match. Germline V gene data show CDR1 as MNHNY and CDR2 as SVGAGI (reference sequence). CDR3 bases: TGTGCCAGCAGTTTCCCGGGACAGGGGACTTCACCCCTCCACTTT. This codes for CASSFPGQGTSPLHF.

The chain couples TRBV7-3 to TRBJ1-5; D is perhaps TRBD1 (5 bases). V gave up 3 bases and J gave up 8 bases, with 11 bases separating them. CDR3 length equals 13 residues. Germline CDR1 and CDR2: SGHTA and FQGTGA. The CDR3 DNA follows: TGTGCCAGCAGCTTGGGGCCTGGGGAGCCCCAGCATTTT. It encodes CASSLGPGEPQHF.

The V gene is TRBV7-9, the J gene TRBJ1-3, with D perhaps TRBD1 (6 bases). This CDR3 is 15 amino acids long. CDR1 and CDR2 from the germline V gene are SEHNR and FQNEAQ (reference sequence). V lost 0 bases and J 8 bases, leaving 14 bases between the germline ends. The CDR3: CASSLAMGAGDTIYF. CDR3 sequence (DNA): TGTGCCAGCAGCTTAGCCATGGGGGCCGGAGACACCATATATTTT.

In its sample, this clone was seen a few times. This chain uses TRBV20-1 with TRBJ1-1; D is unresolved. CDR1 and CDR2 (germline): DFQATT, SNEGSKA (reference sequence). The CDR3 runs to 11 residues. V lost 2 bases and J 1 base, leaving 2 bases between the germline ends. This CDR3 reads CSARRNTEAFF. The CDR3 DNA is TGCAGTGCTAGACGGAACACTGAAGCTTTCTTT.

This chain connects TRBV18 to TRBJ2-1; TRBD1 might be the D (6 bases). The CDR3 sequence is 11 residues long. The V end was cut by 2 bases, the J end by 10 bases, with 6 bases between. Germline CDR1 KGHSH, CDR2 LQKENI. For the CDR3, the DNA is TGTGCCAGCTCACCAGGGGGCGAGCAGTTCTTC. This sequence encodes CASSPGGEQFF.

The chain carries TRBV9 and TRBJ1-2; D is unclear. The germline V and J ends were trimmed by 7 bases and 1 base, with 5 bases remaining between them. This CDR3 comprises 11 residues. Germline V lookup: CDR1 SGDLS, CDR2 YYNGEE. CDR3 DNA sequence: TGTGCCAGCGGCAGTAACTATGGCTACACCTTC. Amino acids: CASGSNYGYTF.

The J gene is TRBJ2-3, the V gene TRBV9; D perhaps matches TRBD2 (5 bases). Trimming took off 0 bases at V and 5 bases at J, with 10 bases between the two ends. Germline V CDR1 and CDR2: SGDLS, YYNGEE. The CDR3 length is 14 residues. CDR3 region: CASSVEERKDTQYF. CDR3 bases: TGTGCCAGCAGCGTAGAAGAGCGGAAAGATACGCAGTATTTT.

The chain links TRBV6-1 to TRBJ2-7, with 8 bases that match TRBD1. Germline V lookup: CDR1 MNHNS, CDR2 SASEGT. V shed 4 bases and J 4 bases; nucleotides not matched to a gene: 6. The CDR3 sequence is 14 residues long. The chain's CDR3 is CASSARQGLYEQYF. Here the CDR3 DNA reads TGTGCCAGCAGTGCGCGACAGGGGTTGTACGAGCAGTACTTC.

The rearrangement joins TRBV14 to TRBJ1-1; 8 bases agree with TRBD1. Germline CDR1 and CDR2: SGHDN and FVKESK. J lost 2 bases, V lost 6 bases, and 8 bases had no gene match. This CDR3 has 15 amino acids. The CDR3 reads CASRHTGGLNTEAFF. DNA of the CDR3: TGTGCCAGCAGACATACAGGGGGGCTAAACACTGAAGCTTTCTTT.

The chain recombines TRBV7-9 with TRBJ2-5, with D possibly TRBD2 on 5 matching bases. CDR3 length: 15 amino acids. With 0 bases removed from V and 2 bases from J, the gap between germline ends came to 10 bases. Germline V gene sequence: CDR1 SEHNR, CDR2 FQNEAQ (reference sequence). The CDR3: CASSLARGSQETQYF. The CDR3 nucleotides read TGTGCCAGCAGCTTAGCCAGAGGGAGTCAAGAGACCCAGTACTTC.

J is TRBJ2-7 and V is TRBV6-5; D gene uncertain. This CDR3 region has 15 residues. Germline CDR1 reads MNHEY; CDR2 reads SVGAGI. The V and J ends lost 4 bases and 2 bases respectively, with 15 bases between them. The CDR3 here is CASSSRARPPYEQYF. The CDR3 DNA sequence: TGTGCCAGCAGTTCTAGAGCGAGACCGCCCTACGAGCAGTACTTC.

This clone was found once. The chain's CDR3 is CASSQEMAGGTGELFF. The CDR3 DNA sequence: TGCGCCAGCAGCCAAGAAATGGCAGGGGGTACCGGGGAGCTGTTTTTT. This chain connects TRBV4-1 to TRBJ2-2; 7 bases are a match to TRBD1. V lost 0 bases and J lost 5; bases outside the gene matches: 6. This CDR3 comprises 16 residues. Per germline, CDR1 MGHRA and CDR2 YSYEKL.

V and J are TRBV6-5 and TRBJ1-2; 9 bases map to TRBD1. The CDR3 loop spans 14 amino acids. CDR1 and CDR2 (germline): MNHEY, SVGAGI. V shed 5 bases, J shed 5 bases, and the junction held 6 bases outside the gene matches. DNA of the CDR3: TGTGCCAGCAGTGTCCCGGGACAGGGTTATGGCTACACCTTC. Protein sequence: CASSVPGQGYGYTF.